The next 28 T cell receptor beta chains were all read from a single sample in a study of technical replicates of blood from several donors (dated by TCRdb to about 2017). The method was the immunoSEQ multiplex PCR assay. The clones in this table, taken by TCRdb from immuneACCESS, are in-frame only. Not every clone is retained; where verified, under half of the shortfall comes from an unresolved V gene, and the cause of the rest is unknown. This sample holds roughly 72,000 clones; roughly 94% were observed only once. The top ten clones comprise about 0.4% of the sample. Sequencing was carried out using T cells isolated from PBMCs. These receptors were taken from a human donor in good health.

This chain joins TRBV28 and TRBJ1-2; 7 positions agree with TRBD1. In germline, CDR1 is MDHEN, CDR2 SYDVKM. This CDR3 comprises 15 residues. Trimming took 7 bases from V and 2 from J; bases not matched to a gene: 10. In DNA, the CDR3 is TGTGCCAGCACCAACCCTCCAGGGGGGAACTATGGCTACACCTTC. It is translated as CASTNPPGGNYGYTF.

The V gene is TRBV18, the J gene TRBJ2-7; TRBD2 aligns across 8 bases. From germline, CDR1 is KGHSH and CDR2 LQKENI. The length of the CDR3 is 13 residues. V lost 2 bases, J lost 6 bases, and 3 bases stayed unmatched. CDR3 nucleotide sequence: TGTGCCAGCTCACCAACCAGCGGGAGCGAGCAGTACTTC. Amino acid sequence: CASSPTSGSEQYF.

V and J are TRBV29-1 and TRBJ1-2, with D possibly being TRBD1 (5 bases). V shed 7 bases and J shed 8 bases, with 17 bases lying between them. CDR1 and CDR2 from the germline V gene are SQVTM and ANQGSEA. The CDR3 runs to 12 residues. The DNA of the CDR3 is TGCAGCGCCGAACGCAGGGTAGGGGGCTACACCTTC. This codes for CSAERRVGGYTF.

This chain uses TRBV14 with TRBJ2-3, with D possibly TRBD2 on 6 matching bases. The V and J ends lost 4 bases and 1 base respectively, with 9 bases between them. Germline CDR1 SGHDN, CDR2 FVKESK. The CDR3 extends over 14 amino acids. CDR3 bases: TGTGCCAGCAGCCGATTAGCGGGCACAGATACGCAGTATTTT. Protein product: CASSRLAGTDTQYF.

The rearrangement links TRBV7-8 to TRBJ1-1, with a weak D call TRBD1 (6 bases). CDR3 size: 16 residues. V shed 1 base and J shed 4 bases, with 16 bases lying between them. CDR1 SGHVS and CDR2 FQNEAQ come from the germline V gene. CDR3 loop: CASSLEGRGATTEAFF. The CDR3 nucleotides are TGTGCCAGCAGCTTAGAGGGGAGGGGGGCGACCACTGAAGCTTTCTTT.

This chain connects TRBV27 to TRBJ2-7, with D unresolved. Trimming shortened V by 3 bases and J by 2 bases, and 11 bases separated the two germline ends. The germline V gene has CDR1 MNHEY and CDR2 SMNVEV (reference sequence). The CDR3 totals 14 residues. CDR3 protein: CASSFGGPTYEQYF. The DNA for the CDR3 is TGTGCCAGCAGTTTCGGCGGTCCCACCTACGAGCAGTACTTC.

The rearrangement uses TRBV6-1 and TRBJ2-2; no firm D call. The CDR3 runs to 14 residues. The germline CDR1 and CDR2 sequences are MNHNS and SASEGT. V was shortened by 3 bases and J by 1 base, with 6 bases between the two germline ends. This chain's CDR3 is CASSERQNTGELFF. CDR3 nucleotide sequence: TGTGCCAGCAGTGAGCGACAGAACACCGGGGAGCTGTTTTTT.

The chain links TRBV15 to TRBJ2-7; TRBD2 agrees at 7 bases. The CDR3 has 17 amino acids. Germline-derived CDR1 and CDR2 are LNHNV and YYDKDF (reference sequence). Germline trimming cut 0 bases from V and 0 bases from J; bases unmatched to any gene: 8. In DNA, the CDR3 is TGTGCCACCAGCAGAGATTCTGAGGGAGGGAGCTCCTACGAGCAGTACTTC. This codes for CATSRDSEGGSSYEQYF. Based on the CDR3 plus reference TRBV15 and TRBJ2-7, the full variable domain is DAMVIQNPRYQVTQFGKPVTLSCSQTLNHNVMYWYQQKSSQAPKLLFHYYDKDFNNEADTPDNFQSRRPNTSFCFLDIRSPGLGDTAMYLCATSRDSEGGSSYEQYFGPGTRLTVT.

CDR3: CASSVGEGSQPQHF. For the CDR3, the DNA is TGTGCCAGCAGCGTAGGGGAGGGCTCACAGCCCCAGCATTTT. This chain links TRBV9 with TRBJ1-5; no definite D call. Germline V gives CDR1 SGDLS, CDR2 YYNGEE. This CDR3 spans 14 amino acids. V was trimmed by 0 bases and J by 7 bases, leaving 11 bases between them.

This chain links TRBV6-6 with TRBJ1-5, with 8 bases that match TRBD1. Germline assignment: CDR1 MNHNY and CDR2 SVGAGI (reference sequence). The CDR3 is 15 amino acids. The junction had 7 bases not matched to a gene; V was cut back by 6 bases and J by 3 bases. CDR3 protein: CASRGRGQDNQPQHF. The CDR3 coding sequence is TGTGCCAGCAGAGGCAGGGGGCAGGACAATCAGCCCCAGCATTTT.

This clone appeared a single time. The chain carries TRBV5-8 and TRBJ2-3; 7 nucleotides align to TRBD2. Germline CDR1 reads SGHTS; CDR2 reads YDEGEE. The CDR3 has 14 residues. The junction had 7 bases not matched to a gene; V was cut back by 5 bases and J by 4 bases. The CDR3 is CASRLRAGSDTQYF. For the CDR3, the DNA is TGTGCCAGCAGGTTGAGAGCGGGATCAGATACGCAGTATTTT.

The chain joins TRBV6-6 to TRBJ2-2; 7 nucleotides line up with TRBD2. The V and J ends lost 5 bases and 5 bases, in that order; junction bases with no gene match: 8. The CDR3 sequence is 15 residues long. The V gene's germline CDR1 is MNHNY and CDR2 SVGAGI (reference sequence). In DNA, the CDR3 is TGTGCCAGCAGTCAGGTGGGGAGGGGAACCGGGGAGCTGTTTTTT. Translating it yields CASSQVGRGTGELFF.

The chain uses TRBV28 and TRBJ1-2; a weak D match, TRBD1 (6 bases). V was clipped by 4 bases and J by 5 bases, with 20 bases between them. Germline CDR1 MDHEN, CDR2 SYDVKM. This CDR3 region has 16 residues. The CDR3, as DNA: TGTGCCAGCAGTTCTGACATCTCGGACAGATCTTATGGCTACACCTTC. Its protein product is CASSSDISDRSYGYTF.

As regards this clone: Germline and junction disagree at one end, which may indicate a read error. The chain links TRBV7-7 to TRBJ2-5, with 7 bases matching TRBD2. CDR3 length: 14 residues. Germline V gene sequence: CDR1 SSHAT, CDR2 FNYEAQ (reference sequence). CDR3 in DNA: TGTGCTAGCAGCCCCGGGGGGTCCCAACAGACCCAGTACTTC. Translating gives CASSPGGSQQTQYF.

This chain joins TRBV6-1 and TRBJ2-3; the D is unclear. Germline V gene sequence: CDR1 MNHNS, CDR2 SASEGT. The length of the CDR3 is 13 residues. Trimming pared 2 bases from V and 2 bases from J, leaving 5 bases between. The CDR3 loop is CASSEIYTDTQYF. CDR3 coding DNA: TGTGCCAGCAGTGAAATTTACACAGATACGCAGTATTTT.

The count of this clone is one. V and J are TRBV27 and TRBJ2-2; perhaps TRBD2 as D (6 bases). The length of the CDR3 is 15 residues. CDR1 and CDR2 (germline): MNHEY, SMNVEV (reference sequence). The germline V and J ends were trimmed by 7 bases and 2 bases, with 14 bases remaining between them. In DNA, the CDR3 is TGTGCCAGCACCTCACGGGAGATCAACACCGGGGAGCTGTTTTTT. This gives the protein CASTSREINTGELFF.

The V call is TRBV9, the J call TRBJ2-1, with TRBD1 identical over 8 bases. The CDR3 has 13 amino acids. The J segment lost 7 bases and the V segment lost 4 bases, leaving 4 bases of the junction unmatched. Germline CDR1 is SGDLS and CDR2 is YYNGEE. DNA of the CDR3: TGTGCCAGCAGCCCCCGGACAGGGAATGAGCAGTTCTTC. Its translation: CASSPRTGNEQFF.

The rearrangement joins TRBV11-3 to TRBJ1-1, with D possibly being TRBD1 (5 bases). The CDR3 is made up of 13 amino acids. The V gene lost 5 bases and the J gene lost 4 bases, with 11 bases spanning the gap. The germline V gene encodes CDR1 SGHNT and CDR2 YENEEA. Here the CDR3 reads CASSKGWPTEAFF. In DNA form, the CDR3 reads TGTGCCAGCAGCAAGGGGTGGCCCACTGAAGCTTTCTTT.

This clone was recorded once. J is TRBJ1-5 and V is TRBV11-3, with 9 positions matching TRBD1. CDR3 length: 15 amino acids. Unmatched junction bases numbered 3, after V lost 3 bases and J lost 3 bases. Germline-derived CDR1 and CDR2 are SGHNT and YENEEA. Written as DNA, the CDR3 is TGTGCCAGCAGCTTCGGACAGGGGCCCAATCAGCCCCAGCATTTT. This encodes CASSFGQGPNQPQHF. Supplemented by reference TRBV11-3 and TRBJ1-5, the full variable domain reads EAGVVQSPRYKIIEKKQPVAFWCNPISGHNTLYWYLQNLGQGPELLIRYENEEAVDDSQLPKDRFSAERLKGVDSTLKIQPAELGDSAVYLCASSFGQGPNQPQHFGDGTRLSIL.

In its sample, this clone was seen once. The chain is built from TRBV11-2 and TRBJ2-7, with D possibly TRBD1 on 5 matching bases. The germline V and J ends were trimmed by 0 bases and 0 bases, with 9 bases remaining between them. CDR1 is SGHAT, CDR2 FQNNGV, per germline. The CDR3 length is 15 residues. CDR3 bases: TGTGCCAGCAGCTTAGAAGGACACAGCTCCTACGAGCAGTACTTC. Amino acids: CASSLEGHSSYEQYF.

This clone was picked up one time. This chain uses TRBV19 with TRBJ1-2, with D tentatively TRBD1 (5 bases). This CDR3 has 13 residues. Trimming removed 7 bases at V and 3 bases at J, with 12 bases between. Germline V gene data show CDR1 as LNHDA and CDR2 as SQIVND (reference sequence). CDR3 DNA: TGTGCCAGTATCAAGGACACAGACTATGGCTACACCTTC. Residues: CASIKDTDYGYTF. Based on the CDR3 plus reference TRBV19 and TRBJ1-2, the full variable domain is DGGITQSPKYLFRKEGQNVTLSCEQNLNHDAMYWYRQDPGQGLRLIYYSQIVNDFQKGDIAEGYSVSREKKESFPLTVTSAQKNPTAFYLCASIKDTDYGYTFGSGTRLTVV.

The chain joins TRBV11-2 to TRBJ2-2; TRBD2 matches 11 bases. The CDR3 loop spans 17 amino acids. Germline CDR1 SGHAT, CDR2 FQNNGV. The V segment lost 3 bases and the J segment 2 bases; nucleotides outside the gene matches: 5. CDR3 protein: CASSFGSGRDNTGELFF. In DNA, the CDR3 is TGTGCCAGCAGCTTTGGTAGCGGGAGGGATAACACCGGGGAGCTGTTTTTT.

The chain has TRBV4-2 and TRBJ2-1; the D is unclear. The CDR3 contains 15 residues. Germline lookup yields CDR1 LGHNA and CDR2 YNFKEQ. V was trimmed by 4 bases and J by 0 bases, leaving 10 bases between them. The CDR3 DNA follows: TGTGCCAGCAGCCGAAATCGGTACTCCTACAATGAGCAGTTCTTC. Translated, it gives CASSRNRYSYNEQFF.

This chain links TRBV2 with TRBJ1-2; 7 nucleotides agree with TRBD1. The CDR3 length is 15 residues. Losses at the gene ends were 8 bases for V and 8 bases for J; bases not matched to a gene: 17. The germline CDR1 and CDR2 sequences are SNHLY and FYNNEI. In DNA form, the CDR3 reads TGTGCCAGCTTACGTTTGAAGACAGGGTTAGGAGGCTACACCTTC. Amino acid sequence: CASLRLKTGLGGYTF.

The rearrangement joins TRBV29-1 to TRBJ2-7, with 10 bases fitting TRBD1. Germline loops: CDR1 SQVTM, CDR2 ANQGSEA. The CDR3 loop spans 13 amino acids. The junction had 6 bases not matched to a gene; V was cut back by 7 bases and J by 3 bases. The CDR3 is CSATGTGVYEQYF. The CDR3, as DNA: TGCAGCGCTACCGGGACAGGGGTCTACGAGCAGTACTTC.

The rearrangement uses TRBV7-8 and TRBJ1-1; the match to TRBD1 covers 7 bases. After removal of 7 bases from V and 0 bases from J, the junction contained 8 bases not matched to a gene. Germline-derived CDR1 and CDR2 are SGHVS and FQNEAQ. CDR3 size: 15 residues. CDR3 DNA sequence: TGTGCCAGCACCCTATCCGGGACAGTGAACACTGAAGCTTTCTTT. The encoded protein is CASTLSGTVNTEAFF.

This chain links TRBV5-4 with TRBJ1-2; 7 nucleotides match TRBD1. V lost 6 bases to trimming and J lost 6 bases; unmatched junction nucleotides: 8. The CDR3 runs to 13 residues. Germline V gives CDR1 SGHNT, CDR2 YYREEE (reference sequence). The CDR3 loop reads CASTQTGEDGYTF. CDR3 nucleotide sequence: TGTGCCAGCACTCAAACAGGGGAGGATGGCTACACCTTC.

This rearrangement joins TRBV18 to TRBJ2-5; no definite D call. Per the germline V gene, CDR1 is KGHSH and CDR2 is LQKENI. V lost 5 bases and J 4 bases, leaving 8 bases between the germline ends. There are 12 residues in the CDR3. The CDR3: CASSGLVETQYF. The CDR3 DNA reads TGTGCCAGCTCAGGTCTAGTAGAGACCCAGTACTTC.